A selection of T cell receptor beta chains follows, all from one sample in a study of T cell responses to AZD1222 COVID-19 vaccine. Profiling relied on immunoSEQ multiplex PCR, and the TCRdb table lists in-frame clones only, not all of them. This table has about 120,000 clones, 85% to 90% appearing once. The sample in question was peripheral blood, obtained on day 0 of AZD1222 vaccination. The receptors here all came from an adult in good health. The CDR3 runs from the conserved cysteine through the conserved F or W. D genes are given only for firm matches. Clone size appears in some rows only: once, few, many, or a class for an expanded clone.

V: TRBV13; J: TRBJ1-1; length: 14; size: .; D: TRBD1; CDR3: CASSFGQVNTEAFF; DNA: TGTGCCAGCAGCTTCGGACAGGTAAACACTGAAGCTTTCTTT
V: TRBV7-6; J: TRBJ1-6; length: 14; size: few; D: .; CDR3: CASSAGTYNSPLHF; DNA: TGTGCCAGCAGCGCCGGGACTTATAATTCACCCCTCCACTTT
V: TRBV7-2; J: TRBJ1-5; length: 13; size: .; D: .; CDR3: CASSLSSNQPQHF; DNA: TGTGCCAGCAGCTTAAGCTCCAATCAGCCCCAGCATTTT
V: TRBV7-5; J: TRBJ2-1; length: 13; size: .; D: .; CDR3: CVRRPGRDGEQFF; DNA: TGTGTCAGAAGACCCGGGAGGGATGGCGAGCAGTTCTTC
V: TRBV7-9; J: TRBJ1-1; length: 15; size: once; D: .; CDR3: CASSLASGRNTEAFF; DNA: TGTGCCAGCAGCTTAGCCTCGGGTAGGAACACTGAAGCTTTCTTT
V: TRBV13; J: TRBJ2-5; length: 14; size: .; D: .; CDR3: CASSLGRGWGAQYF; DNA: TGTGCCAGCAGCCTAGGCCGGGGCTGGGGAGCCCAGTACTTC
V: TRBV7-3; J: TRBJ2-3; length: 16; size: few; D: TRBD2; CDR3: CASSLISSGSSDTQYF; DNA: TGTGCCAGCAGCTTAATTTCTAGCGGGAGTTCAGATACGCAGTATTTT
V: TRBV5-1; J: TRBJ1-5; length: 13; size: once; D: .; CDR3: CASSWDKNQPQHF; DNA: TGCGCCAGCAGCTGGGACAAAAATCAGCCCCAGCATTTT
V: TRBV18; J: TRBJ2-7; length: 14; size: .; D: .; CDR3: CASSPRPNTYEQYF; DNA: TGTGCCAGCTCACCGCGACCGAACACCTACGAGCAGTACTTC
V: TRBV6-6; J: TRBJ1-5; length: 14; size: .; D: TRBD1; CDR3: CASGTGSGNQPQHF; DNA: TGTGCCAGCGGGACAGGGAGTGGCAATCAGCCCCAGCATTTT
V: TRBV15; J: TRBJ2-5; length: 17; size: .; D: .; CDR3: CATSREGQGMIRETQYF; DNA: TGTGCCACCAGCAGAGAAGGGCAGGGAATGATTCGAGAGACCCAGTACTTC
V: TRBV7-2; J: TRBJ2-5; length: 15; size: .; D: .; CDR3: CASSPTVGGKETQYF; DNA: TGTGCCAGCAGCCCGACAGTCGGTGGGAAAGAGACCCAGTACTTC
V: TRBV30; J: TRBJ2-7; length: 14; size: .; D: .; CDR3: CAWSVKGFSYEQYF; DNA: TGTGCCTGGAGTGTCAAGGGGTTTTCCTACGAGCAGTACTTC
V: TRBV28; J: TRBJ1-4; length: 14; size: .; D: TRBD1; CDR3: CASSPPQAGGGLFF; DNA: TGTGCCAGCAGTCCTCCCCAGGCAGGGGGAGGACTGTTTTTT
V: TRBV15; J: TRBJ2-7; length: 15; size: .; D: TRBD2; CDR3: CATSNLAGGRHEQYF; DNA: TGTGCCACCAGCAACCTAGCGGGGGGTAGGCACGAGCAGTACTTC
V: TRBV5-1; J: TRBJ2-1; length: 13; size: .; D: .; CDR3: CASSLIPYNEQFF; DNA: TGCGCCAGCAGCTTGATCCCTTACAATGAGCAGTTCTTC
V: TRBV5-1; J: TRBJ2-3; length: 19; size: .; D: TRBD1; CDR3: CASSQQPGQGSSSTDTQYF; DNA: TGCGCCAGCAGCCAACAACCGGGACAGGGATCTTCTAGCACAGATACGCAGTATTTT
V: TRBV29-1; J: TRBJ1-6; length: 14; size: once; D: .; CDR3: CSVELGDYNSPLHF; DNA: TGCAGCGTTGAACTGGGGGATTATAATTCACCCCTCCACTTT
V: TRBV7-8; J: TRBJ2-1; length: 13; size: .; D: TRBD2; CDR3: CASRTSGVVEQFF; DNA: TGTGCCAGCCGGACTAGCGGTGTGGTTGAGCAGTTCTTC